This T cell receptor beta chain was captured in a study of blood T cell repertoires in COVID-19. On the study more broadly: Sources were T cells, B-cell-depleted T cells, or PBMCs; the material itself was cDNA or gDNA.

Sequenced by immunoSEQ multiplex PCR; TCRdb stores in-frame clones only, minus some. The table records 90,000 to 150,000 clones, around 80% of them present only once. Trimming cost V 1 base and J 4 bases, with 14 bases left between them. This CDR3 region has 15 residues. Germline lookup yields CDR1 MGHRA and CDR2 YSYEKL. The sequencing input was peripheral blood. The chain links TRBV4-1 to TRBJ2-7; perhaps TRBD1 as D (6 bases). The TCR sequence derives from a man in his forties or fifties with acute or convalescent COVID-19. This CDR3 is CASSQGLGTGYEQYF. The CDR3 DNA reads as TGCGCCAGCAGCCAAGGGTTGGGAACAGGGTACGAGCAGTACTTC.